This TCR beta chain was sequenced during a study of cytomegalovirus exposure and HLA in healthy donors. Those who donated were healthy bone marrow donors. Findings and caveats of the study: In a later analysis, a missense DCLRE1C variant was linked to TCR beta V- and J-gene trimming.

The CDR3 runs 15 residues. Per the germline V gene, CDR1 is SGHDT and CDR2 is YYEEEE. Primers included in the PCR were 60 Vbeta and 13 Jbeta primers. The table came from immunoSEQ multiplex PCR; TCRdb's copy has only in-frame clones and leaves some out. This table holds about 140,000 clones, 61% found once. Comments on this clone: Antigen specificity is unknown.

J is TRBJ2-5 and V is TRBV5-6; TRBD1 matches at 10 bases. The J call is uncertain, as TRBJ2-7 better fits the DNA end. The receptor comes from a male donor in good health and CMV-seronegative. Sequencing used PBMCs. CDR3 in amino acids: CASSLGQGNSYEQYF. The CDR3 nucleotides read TGTGCCAGCAGCCTGGGACAGGGGAACTCCTACGAGCAGTACTTC.